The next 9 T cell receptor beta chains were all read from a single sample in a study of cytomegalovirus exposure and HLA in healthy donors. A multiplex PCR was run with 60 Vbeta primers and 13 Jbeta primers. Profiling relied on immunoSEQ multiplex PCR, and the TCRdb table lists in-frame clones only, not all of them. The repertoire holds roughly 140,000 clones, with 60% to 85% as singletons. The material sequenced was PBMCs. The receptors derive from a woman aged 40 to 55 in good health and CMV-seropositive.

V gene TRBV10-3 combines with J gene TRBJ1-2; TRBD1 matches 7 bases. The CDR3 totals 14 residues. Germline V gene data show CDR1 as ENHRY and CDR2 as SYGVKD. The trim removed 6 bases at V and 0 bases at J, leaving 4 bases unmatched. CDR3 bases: TGTGCCATCAGAGGGGACAGTCCTAACTATGGCTACACCTTC. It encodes CAIRGDSPNYGYTF.

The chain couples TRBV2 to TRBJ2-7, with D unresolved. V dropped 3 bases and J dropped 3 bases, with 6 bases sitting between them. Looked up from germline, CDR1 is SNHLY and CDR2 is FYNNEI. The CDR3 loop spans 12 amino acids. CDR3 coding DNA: TGTGCCAGCAGTGAGTTCCTCTACGAGCAGTACTTC. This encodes CASSEFLYEQYF.

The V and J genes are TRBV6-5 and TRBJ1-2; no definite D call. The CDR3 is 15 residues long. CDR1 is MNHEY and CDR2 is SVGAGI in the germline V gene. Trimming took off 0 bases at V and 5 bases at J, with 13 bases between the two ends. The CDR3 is CASSYSSRNQYGYTF. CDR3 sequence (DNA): TGTGCCAGCAGTTACTCTTCCAGGAACCAATATGGCTACACCTTC.

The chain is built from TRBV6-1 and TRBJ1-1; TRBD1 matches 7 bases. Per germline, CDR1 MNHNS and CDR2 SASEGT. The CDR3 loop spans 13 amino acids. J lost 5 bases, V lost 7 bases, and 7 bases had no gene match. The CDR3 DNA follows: TGTGCCAGCAACCCGGGACAGCAGACTGAAGCTTTCTTT. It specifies CASNPGQQTEAFF.

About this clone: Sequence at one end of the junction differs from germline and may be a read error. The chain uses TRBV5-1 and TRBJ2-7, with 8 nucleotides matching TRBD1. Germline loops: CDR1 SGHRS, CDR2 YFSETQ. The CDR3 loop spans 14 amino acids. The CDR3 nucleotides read TGCGCCAGCAGTCCCGACAGGGGCTCCCTCCCTTTAGACTTC. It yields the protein CASSPDRGSLPLDF.

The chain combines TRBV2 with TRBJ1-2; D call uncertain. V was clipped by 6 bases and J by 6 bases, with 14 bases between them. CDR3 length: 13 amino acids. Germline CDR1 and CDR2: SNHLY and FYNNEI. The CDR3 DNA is TGTGCCAGCAGACCCCTATCTATGCATGGCTACACCTTC. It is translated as CASRPLSMHGYTF.

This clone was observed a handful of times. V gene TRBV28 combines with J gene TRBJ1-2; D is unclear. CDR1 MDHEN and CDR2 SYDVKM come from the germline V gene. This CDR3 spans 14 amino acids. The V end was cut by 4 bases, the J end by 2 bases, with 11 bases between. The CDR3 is CASSYGDKNYGYTF. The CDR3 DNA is TGTGCCAGCAGTTACGGGGATAAAAACTATGGCTACACCTTC.

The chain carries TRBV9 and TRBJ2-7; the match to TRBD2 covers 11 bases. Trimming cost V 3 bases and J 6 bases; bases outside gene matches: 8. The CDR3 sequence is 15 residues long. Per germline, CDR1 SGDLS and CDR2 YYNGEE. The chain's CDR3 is CASSGNSGGAGEQYF. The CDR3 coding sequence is TGTGCCAGCAGCGGAAATAGCGGGGGGGCCGGCGAGCAGTACTTC. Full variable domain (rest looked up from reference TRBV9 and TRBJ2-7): DSGVTQTPKHLITATGQRVTLRCSPRSGDLSVYWYQQSLDQGLQFLIQYYNGEERAKGNILERFSAQQFPDLHSELNLSSLELGDSALYFCASSGNSGGAGEQYFGPGTRLTVT.

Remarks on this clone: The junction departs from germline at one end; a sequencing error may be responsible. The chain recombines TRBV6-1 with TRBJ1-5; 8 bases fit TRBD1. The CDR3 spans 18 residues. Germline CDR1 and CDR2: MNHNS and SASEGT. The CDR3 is CVSSERGQGRNYNQPQHF. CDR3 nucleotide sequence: TGTGTCAGCAGTGAAAGAGGACAGGGACGGAACTATAATCAGCCCCAGCATTTT.